This TCR beta chain was sequenced for a study of vaccination and CD4 T cells after COVID-19. Indicated treatment: roughly 10-day PBMC culture with coronavirus spike peptide pools or control peptides (ViraFEST assay). The study sequenced cultured CD4+ T cell DNA using the Oncomine TCR Beta short-read assay. TCRdb analysed the PCR reads with MiXCR anew, one entry per CDR3 protein. The sample has about 27,000 distinct CDR3 sequences; approximately 66% are singletons. The CDR3 contains 15 residues. With V trimmed by 5 bases and J by 2 bases, 8 bases remained unmatched. Germline V CDR1 and CDR2: SGHNT, YENEEA. Concerning this clonotype: What it recognizes is unknown.

The input for sequencing was CD4+ T cells from blood, cultured in vitro, taken after SARS-CoV-2 vaccination. The chain joins TRBV11-3 to TRBJ2-5; 7 nucleotides align to TRBD1. This TCR was recovered from a human donor who received a COVID-19 vaccine. This CDR3 is CASSGTVVIQETQYF. CDR3 in DNA: TGTGCCAGCAGCGGGACAGTGGTAATTCAAGAGACCCAGTACTTC.